This is a list of T cell receptor beta chains from one sample in a study of shared clonotypes between healthy human individuals. TCRdb keeps only in-frame clones here, not all; method: immunoSEQ multiplex PCR. Among some 2 million clones listed, roughly 96% were seen once. The sample was naive CD4+ T cells sorted from blood. These receptors all stem from a man aged 18 to 29 in good health. Both conserved end residues are part of each CDR3. A D gene is named only where the DNA matches it firmly. The size field is filled for only some rows; it gives once, few, many or a size class.

d_gene: TRBD2
v_gene: TRBV5-1
abundance: few
j_gene: TRBJ2-1
CDR3aa: CASSFFREGEQFF
CDR3nt: TGCGCCAGCAGCTTCTTCAGGGAGGGTGAGCAGTTCTTC

d_gene: TRBD1
v_gene: TRBV2
abundance: once
j_gene: TRBJ1-1
CDR3aa: CASRTGASNTEAFF
CDR3nt: TGTGCCAGCCGGACAGGAGCCTCGAACACTGAAGCTTTCTTT

d_gene: TRBD1
v_gene: TRBV28
abundance: .
j_gene: TRBJ1-1
CDR3aa: CASSLLGDRVNTEAFF
CDR3nt: TGTGCCAGCAGTTTACTTGGGGACAGGGTGAACACTGAAGCTTTCTTT

d_gene: .
v_gene: TRBV20-1
abundance: few
j_gene: TRBJ2-7
CDR3aa: CSVKGSYEQYF
CDR3nt: TGCAGTGTTAAGGGCTCCTACGAGCAGTACTTC

d_gene: .
v_gene: TRBV27
abundance: .
j_gene: TRBJ2-1
CDR3aa: CASSYTGGPYNEQFF
CDR3nt: TGTGCCAGCAGTTATACGGGGGGCCCATACAATGAGCAGTTCTTC

d_gene: .
v_gene: TRBV6-6
abundance: many
j_gene: TRBJ1-6
CDR3aa: CASSYQGVSVNSPLHF
CDR3nt: TGTGCCAGCAGTTACCAAGGGGTATCGGTCAATTCACCCCTCCACTTT

d_gene: .
v_gene: TRBV28
abundance: .
j_gene: TRBJ1-4
CDR3aa: CASRLAHRLATNEKLFF
CDR3nt: TGTGCCAGCAGATTAGCCCACAGGTTGGCAACTAATGAAAAACTGTTTTTT

d_gene: TRBD1
v_gene: TRBV4-1
abundance: .
j_gene: TRBJ1-5
CDR3aa: CASSQEGTGPQPQHF
CDR3nt: TGCGCCAGCAGCCAAGAGGGGACAGGGCCTCAGCCCCAGCATTTT

d_gene: .
v_gene: TRBV27
abundance: .
j_gene: TRBJ2-5
CDR3aa: CASSLLSAGEETQYF
CDR3nt: TGTGCCAGCAGTTTATTATCTGCAGGGGAAGAGACCCAGTACTTC

d_gene: TRBD1
v_gene: TRBV6-1
abundance: .
j_gene: TRBJ2-7
CDR3aa: CASSPADRVYEQYF
CDR3nt: TGTGCCAGCAGTCCCGCGGACAGGGTGTACGAGCAGTACTTC

d_gene: TRBD2
v_gene: TRBV4-3
abundance: .
j_gene: TRBJ2-2
CDR3aa: CASSQDGVASGRGITGELFF
CDR3nt: TGCGCCAGCAGCCAAGATGGGGTGGCTAGCGGGAGGGGTATCACCGGGGAGCTGTTTTTT

d_gene: TRBD1
v_gene: TRBV6-5
abundance: .
j_gene: TRBJ1-2
CDR3aa: CASSPTGDYYGYTF
CDR3nt: TGTGCCAGCAGCCCGACAGGGGACTACTATGGCTACACCTTC

d_gene: .
v_gene: TRBV18
abundance: .
j_gene: TRBJ1-2
CDR3aa: CASSPADRNYGYTF
CDR3nt: TGTGCCAGCTCACCAGCTGACAGGAACTATGGCTACACCTTC

d_gene: .
v_gene: TRBV21-1
abundance: .
j_gene: TRBJ1-2
CDR3aa: CASSLGGRLNYGYTF
CDR3nt: TGTGCCAGCAGCTTAGGGGGACGGCTTAACTATGGCTACACCTTC

d_gene: .
v_gene: TRBV5-1
abundance: .
j_gene: TRBJ2-7
CDR3aa: CASSLPPREQYF
CDR3nt: TGCGCCAGCAGCCTCCCCCCACGCGAGCAGTACTTC

d_gene: .
v_gene: TRBV27
abundance: .
j_gene: TRBJ2-4
CDR3aa: CASSLGGIGNIQYF
CDR3nt: TGTGCCAGCAGTTTGGGTGGGATTGGAAACATTCAGTACTTC

d_gene: .
v_gene: TRBV2
abundance: .
j_gene: TRBJ2-3
CDR3aa: CASSDSSVTDTQYF
CDR3nt: TGTGCCAGCAGTGACTCCTCCGTCACAGATACGCAGTATTTT

d_gene: .
v_gene: TRBV4-1
abundance: .
j_gene: TRBJ2-1
CDR3aa: CASSQGFWHSEQFF
CDR3nt: TGCGCCAGCAGCCAGGGCTTCTGGCACAGTGAGCAGTTCTTC

d_gene: TRBD2
v_gene: TRBV9
abundance: .
j_gene: TRBJ2-7
CDR3aa: CASSVGAGETYEQYF
CDR3nt: TGTGCCAGCAGCGTAGGAGCGGGAGAGACCTACGAGCAGTACTTC

d_gene: .
v_gene: TRBV28
abundance: .
j_gene: TRBJ1-6
CDR3aa: CASSQGTYNSPLHF
CDR3nt: TGTGCCAGCAGTCAGGGCACCTATAATTCACCCCTCCACTTT

d_gene: TRBD2
v_gene: TRBV7-9
abundance: .
j_gene: TRBJ2-3
CDR3aa: CASSLLTGGSTDTQYF
CDR3nt: TGTGCCAGCAGCTTACTGACGGGAGGGAGCACAGATACGCAGTATTTT

d_gene: .
v_gene: TRBV10-3
abundance: .
j_gene: TRBJ2-4
CDR3aa: CAISSSQNIQYF
CDR3nt: TGTGCCATCAGTAGCAGTCAAAACATTCAGTACTTC

d_gene: TRBD2
v_gene: TRBV6-1
abundance: .
j_gene: TRBJ2-5
CDR3aa: CASSVTSGPGLRQTQYF
CDR3nt: TGTGCCAGCAGTGTGACTAGCGGGCCTGGCTTAAGGCAGACCCAGTACTTC

d_gene: TRBD1
v_gene: TRBV5-4
abundance: .
j_gene: TRBJ2-1
CDR3aa: CASSSGQGNEQFF
CDR3nt: TGTGCCAGCAGCTCGGGACAGGGGAATGAGCAGTTCTTC

d_gene: .
v_gene: TRBV6-6
abundance: .
j_gene: TRBJ1-1
CDR3aa: CASSYPPANTEAFF
CDR3nt: TGTGCCAGCAGTTACCCCCCAGCGAACACTGAAGCTTTCTTT

d_gene: .
v_gene: TRBV10-3
abundance: .
j_gene: TRBJ2-1
CDR3aa: CAISESSNEQFF
CDR3nt: TGTGCCATCAGTGAGTCAAGTAATGAGCAGTTCTTC

d_gene: .
v_gene: TRBV6-1
abundance: .
j_gene: TRBJ2-1
CDR3aa: CASSEAGIPRDEQFF
CDR3nt: TGTGCCAGCAGTGAAGCGGGGATTCCGAGGGATGAGCAGTTCTTC

d_gene: TRBD2
v_gene: TRBV5-1
abundance: .
j_gene: TRBJ2-5
CDR3aa: CASSLAAGGGETQYF
CDR3nt: TGCGCCAGCAGCTTGGCAGCGGGGGGCGGGGAGACCCAGTACTTC

d_gene: TRBD2
v_gene: TRBV7-9
abundance: once
j_gene: TRBJ2-2
CDR3aa: CASSLGLGAGELFF
CDR3nt: TGTGCCAGCAGCTTGGGACTAGGGGCCGGGGAGCTGTTTTTT

d_gene: TRBD1
v_gene: TRBV5-1
abundance: .
j_gene: TRBJ2-6
CDR3aa: CASSLGTGVAGANVLTF
CDR3nt: TGCGCCAGCAGCTTGGGGACAGGGGTTGCAGGGGCCAACGTCCTGACTTTC

d_gene: .
v_gene: TRBV5-1
abundance: .
j_gene: TRBJ2-3
CDR3aa: CASSSRWTDSTDTQYF
CDR3nt: TGCGCCAGCAGCTCCAGATGGACGGATAGCACAGATACGCAGTATTTT

d_gene: TRBD1
v_gene: TRBV29-1
abundance: .
j_gene: TRBJ1-2
CDR3aa: CSVETNRGTNGYTF
CDR3nt: TGCAGCGTTGAAACAAACAGGGGCACTAACGGCTACACCTTC

d_gene: .
v_gene: TRBV30
abundance: .
j_gene: TRBJ1-2
CDR3aa: CAWSQGNYGYTF
CDR3nt: TGTGCCTGGAGTCAAGGGAACTATGGCTACACCTTC

d_gene: .
v_gene: TRBV7-2
abundance: .
j_gene: TRBJ1-1
CDR3aa: CASKTGGLGTEAFF
CDR3nt: TGTGCCTCGAAAACTGGGGGGCTTGGCACTGAAGCTTTCTTT

d_gene: .
v_gene: TRBV7-9
abundance: .
j_gene: TRBJ1-1
CDR3aa: CASSLDGGEAFF
CDR3nt: TGTGCCAGCAGCTTGGATGGCGGGGAAGCTTTCTTT

d_gene: .
v_gene: TRBV27
abundance: .
j_gene: TRBJ1-6
CDR3aa: CASSLERGKMISSYNSPLHF
CDR3nt: TGTGCCAGCAGTTTAGAGAGGGGGAAGATGATCAGCTCCTATAATTCACCCCTCCACTTT

d_gene: TRBD1
v_gene: TRBV18
abundance: .
j_gene: TRBJ2-7
CDR3aa: CASSPTGPGSPSEQYF
CDR3nt: TGTGCCAGCTCGCCGACAGGGCCCGGGTCCCCGTCCGAGCAGTACTTC

d_gene: TRBD2
v_gene: TRBV18
abundance: .
j_gene: TRBJ2-5
CDR3aa: CASSPRLALLGETQYF
CDR3nt: TGTGCCAGCTCACCAAGACTAGCCCTATTGGGAGAGACCCAGTACTTC

d_gene: TRBD1
v_gene: TRBV7-2
abundance: .
j_gene: TRBJ2-7
CDR3aa: CASSRPRPGGGDDEQYF
CDR3nt: TGTGCCAGCAGCAGACCCCGGCCAGGGGGCGGTGACGACGAGCAGTACTTC

d_gene: .
v_gene: TRBV7-3
abundance: .
j_gene: TRBJ2-3
CDR3aa: CASSSRGDTQYF
CDR3nt: TGTGCCAGCAGCTCCCGTGGGGATACGCAGTATTTT

d_gene: .
v_gene: TRBV5-1
abundance: .
j_gene: TRBJ2-1
CDR3aa: CASRSDRSLYNEQFF
CDR3nt: TGCGCCAGCAGATCCGACAGGAGCCTTTACAATGAGCAGTTCTTC

d_gene: .
v_gene: TRBV5-1
abundance: .
j_gene: TRBJ1-4
CDR3aa: CASSRAGDSNEKLFF
CDR3nt: TGCGCCAGCAGCCGGGCAGGCGACTCTAATGAAAAACTGTTTTTT

d_gene: .
v_gene: TRBV6-6
abundance: .
j_gene: TRBJ1-1
CDR3aa: CASSKGLNTEAFF
CDR3nt: TGTGCCAGCAGCAAGGGCTTGAACACTGAAGCTTTCTTT

d_gene: TRBD1
v_gene: TRBV30
abundance: .
j_gene: TRBJ1-5
CDR3aa: CAWRSGTGGLSNQPQHF
CDR3nt: TGTGCCTGGCGCTCCGGGACAGGGGGACTTAGCAATCAGCCCCAGCATTTT

d_gene: TRBD1
v_gene: TRBV9
abundance: .
j_gene: TRBJ2-1
CDR3aa: CASSPGGQGYNEQFF
CDR3nt: TGTGCCAGCAGCCCCGGGGGACAGGGATACAATGAGCAGTTCTTC

d_gene: .
v_gene: TRBV30
abundance: .
j_gene: TRBJ2-7
CDR3aa: CAWTRQGIVSYEQYF
CDR3nt: TGTGCCTGGACTAGGCAGGGTATCGTGTCCTACGAGCAGTACTTC

d_gene: TRBD2
v_gene: TRBV10-3
abundance: .
j_gene: TRBJ2-7
CDR3aa: CAITSGADEQYF
CDR3nt: TGTGCCATTACTAGCGGGGCCGACGAGCAGTACTTC

d_gene: .
v_gene: TRBV13
abundance: .
j_gene: TRBJ2-1
CDR3aa: CASSLEGLGTRTYNEQFF
CDR3nt: TGTGCCAGCAGCTTAGAGGGATTGGGAACCAGGACCTACAATGAGCAGTTCTTC

d_gene: TRBD2
v_gene: TRBV6-1
abundance: once
j_gene: TRBJ2-3
CDR3aa: CASIRALAADTQYF
CDR3nt: TGTGCCAGCATTCGGGCACTAGCGGCAGATACGCAGTATTTT

d_gene: .
v_gene: TRBV2
abundance: few
j_gene: TRBJ2-7
CDR3aa: CASSEAGREQYF
CDR3nt: TGTGCCAGCAGTGAAGCGGGACGGGAGCAGTACTTC

d_gene: .
v_gene: TRBV5-1
abundance: .
j_gene: TRBJ2-5
CDR3aa: CASSLGVGLSQYF
CDR3nt: TGCGCCAGCAGCTTGGGGGTCGGCCTTTCCCAGTACTTC

d_gene: TRBD2
v_gene: TRBV9
abundance: .
j_gene: TRBJ2-3
CDR3aa: CASSSLAGGIADTQYF
CDR3nt: TGTGCCAGCAGCTCTTTAGCGGGGGGGATTGCAGATACGCAGTATTTT

d_gene: .
v_gene: TRBV29-1
abundance: .
j_gene: TRBJ2-3
CDR3aa: CSVASRLANPDTQYF
CDR3nt: TGCAGCGTTGCTTCGCGGCTAGCAAACCCAGATACGCAGTATTTT

d_gene: TRBD2
v_gene: TRBV4-1
abundance: .
j_gene: TRBJ2-5
CDR3aa: CASSPPSGGRQETQYF
CDR3nt: TGCGCCAGCAGCCCGCCTAGCGGGGGGAGGCAAGAGACCCAGTACTTC

d_gene: .
v_gene: TRBV6-5
abundance: .
j_gene: TRBJ2-5
CDR3aa: CASSFGTLLETQYF
CDR3nt: TGTGCCAGCAGTTTTGGCACGTTGTTGGAGACCCAGTACTTC

d_gene: TRBD1
v_gene: TRBV5-1
abundance: .
j_gene: TRBJ1-1
CDR3aa: CASSVTRDSKAFF
CDR3nt: TGCGCCAGCAGCGTCACTCGGGACAGTAAAGCTTTCTTT

d_gene: .
v_gene: TRBV28
abundance: few
j_gene: TRBJ2-7
CDR3aa: CASTPGSAYEQYF
CDR3nt: TGTGCCAGCACCCCGGGGTCGGCCTACGAGCAGTACTTC

d_gene: .
v_gene: TRBV6-5
abundance: .
j_gene: TRBJ1-5
CDR3aa: CASSSGGGRQPQHF
CDR3nt: TGTGCCAGCAGTTCTGGCGGAGGACGCCAGCCCCAGCATTTT

d_gene: .
v_gene: TRBV6-1
abundance: .
j_gene: TRBJ1-2
CDR3aa: CASSRQDSYGYTF
CDR3nt: TGTGCCAGCAGTCGACAGGATAGCTATGGCTACACCTTC